The rows below give T cell receptor beta chains drawn from one sample of a study of T cells after yellow fever vaccination. MiXCR was run by TCRdb on the 5' RACE reads, yielding one entry per CDR3 protein. The sample lists around 310,000 distinct CDR3 sequences, approximately 4% occurring once. The source material was PBMCs, sampled 5 days after the yellow fever booster vaccination. These receptor sequences come from a man between 18 and 35 years old who received the YFV17D yellow fever vaccine. Each CDR3 is given with its conserved first and last residue. A D gene is named only where the DNA matches it firmly. Clone size is stated in some rows and not others, as once, few, many or a class when expanded.

j_call d_call clone_size v_call cdr3_aa cdr3_nt
TRBJ2-1 TRBD2 many TRBV7-9 CASSVDAGGKEFF TGTGCCAGCAGCGTAGATGCGGGGGGGAAGGAGTTCTTC
TRBJ2-3 TRBD1 . TRBV28 CASTLTGSEDTQYF TGTGCCAGCACTCTGACAGGGAGTGAAGATACGCAGTATTTT
TRBJ2-5 . many TRBV7-2 CASSISEGPWETQYF TGTGCCAGCAGCATAAGCGAGGGCCCGTGGGAGACCCAGTACTTC
TRBJ1-1 TRBD1 many TRBV7-9 CASSYRGQVGNTEAFF TGTGCCAGCAGCTACCGGGGACAGGTTGGGAACACTGAAGCTTTCTTT
TRBJ2-5 TRBD1 . TRBV5-1 CASSFTGTGIDQYF TGCGCCAGCAGCTTTACCGGGACAGGGATTGACCAGTACTTC
TRBJ2-4 . many TRBV15 CATSRVKDRNIQYF TGTGCCACCAGCAGAGTTAAGGACAGAAACATTCAGTACTTC
TRBJ2-3 . many TRBV5-1 CASSLLGSTDTQYF TGCGCCAGCAGCCTACTCGGGTCCACAGATACGCAGTATTTT
TRBJ2-3 . . TRBV7-2 CASSPRRTDTQYF TGTGCCAGCAGCCCTCGTCGCACAGATACGCAGTATTTT
TRBJ2-7 TRBD2 . TRBV7-2 CASSLEASGTYEQYF TGTGCCAGCAGCTTAGAGGCTAGCGGGACCTACGAGCAGTACTTC
TRBJ2-5 TRBD1 many TRBV29-1 CSAWWLRQGAVETQYF TGCAGCGCTTGGTGGCTTCGGCAGGGGGCCGTAGAGACCCAGTACTTC
TRBJ2-1 TRBD1 . TRBV15 CATRPGTATLVSSYNEQFF TGTGCCACCAGACCCGGGACAGCAACCTTAGTATCCTCCTACAATGAGCAGTTCTTC
TRBJ1-5 . many TRBV18 CASAGQLNQPQHF TGTGCCAGCGCCGGACAGCTTAATCAGCCCCAGCATTTT
TRBJ2-3 TRBD2 . TRBV5-1 CASSLGLAGARDTQYF TGCGCCAGCAGCTTAGGACTAGCGGGGGCGAGAGATACGCAGTATTTT
TRBJ2-1 . many TRBV27 CASSLKWAANEQFF TGTGCCAGCAGTTTGAAGTGGGCGGCGAATGAGCAGTTCTTC
TRBJ2-5 TRBD2 few TRBV7-7 CASSLNVAGGRETQYF TGTGCCAGCAGCTTAAACGTTGCGGGGGGCAGAGAGACCCAGTACTTC